The rows below give T cell receptor beta chains drawn from one sample of a study of blood T cells in healthy people across ages. TCRdb used MiXCR to reprocess the 5' RACE reads, holding one entry per CDR3 protein. This table holds about 800,000 distinct CDR3 sequences, around 25% found once. In addition, the sample was reused for a study of T cells of mothers and their children.

Sequenced: blood. The source of these receptors is a boy between 10 and 17 years old in good health. CDR3s include the opening cysteine and the closing phenylalanine or tryptophan. D genes are given only for firm matches. Clone size is not always given. Where it is, it says once, few, many or a class for expanded clones.

v_gene	abundance	j_gene	d_gene	CDR3aa	CDR3nt
TRBV20-1	few	TRBJ2-5	.	CSARDHGGPETQYF	TGCAGTGCTAGAGATCATGGGGGCCCAGAGACCCAGTACTTC
TRBV28	few	TRBJ2-1	TRBD1	CASSFPTDRQGWEQFF	TGTGCCAGCAGTTTCCCAACCGACCGACAGGGTTGGGAGCAGTTCTTC
TRBV29-1	few	TRBJ2-3	TRBD2	CSVEAWSGLADPHGTDTQYF	TGCAGCGTTGAAGCCTGGTCGGGACTAGCGGACCCTCATGGCACAGATACGCAGTATTTT
TRBV19	once	TRBJ2-6	.	CASTLGANVLTF	TGTGCCAGTACCCTCGGGGCCAACGTCCTGACTTTC
TRBV11-2	.	TRBJ2-3	TRBD2	CASSQTSGDRQYF	TGTGCCAGCAGCCAAACTAGCGGAGATAGGCAGTATTTT
TRBV10-2	few	TRBJ2-5	.	CASSVTQAKEIQETQYF	TGCGCCAGCAGTGTAACACAGGCCAAAGAAATTCAAGAGACCCAGTACTTC
TRBV14	.	TRBJ1-1	.	CASSSGLIPEAFF	TGTGCCAGCAGTTCAGGGTTAATCCCTGAAGCTTTCTTT
TRBV13	few	TRBJ2-5	.	CASSRFGTQEKQYF	TGTGCCAGCAGCCGCTTTGGGACACAGGAAAAGCAGTACTTC
TRBV7-2	once	TRBJ2-7	.	CASSTRYGGHEQYF	TGTGCCAGCAGCACTCGTTATGGGGGCCACGAGCAGTACTTC
TRBV12-3/TRBV12-4	.	TRBJ1-6	.	CASSFLGEGPLHF	TGTGCCAGCAGTTTTCTTGGGGAGGGACCCCTCCACTTT
TRBV5-6	few	TRBJ1-2	.	CASSLEGRTNYGYTF	TGTGCCAGCAGCTTGGAGGGCAGAACTAACTATGGCTACACCTTC
TRBV15	.	TRBJ2-7	.	CATRDRWTYEQYF	TGTGCCACCAGGGACAGATGGACCTACGAGCAGTACTTC
TRBV14	few	TRBJ1-2	TRBD1	CASSHGLTGNYGYTF	TGTGCCAGCAGCCACGGCCTGACAGGGAACTATGGCTACACCTTC
TRBV30	few	TRBJ2-1	.	CAWSSLAYNEQFF	TGTGCCTGGAGTTCCCTCGCATACAATGAGCAGTTCTTC
TRBV6-2/TRBV6-3	.	TRBJ2-7	TRBD1	CASGYTGQNYEQYF	TGTGCCAGCGGCTATACGGGACAGAACTACGAGCAGTACTTC
TRBV7-9	.	TRBJ2-5	TRBD1	CASSLEQGYQETQYF	TGTGCCAGCAGCTTAGAACAGGGGTACCAAGAGACCCAGTACTTC
TRBV7-8	.	TRBJ2-4	TRBD1	CASSQGQAIIVQDIQYF	TGTGCCAGCAGCCAGGGACAGGCCATCATCGTCCAAGACATTCAGTACTTC
TRBV6-2/TRBV6-3	.	TRBJ2-1	.	CACSLSHNEQFF	TGTGCCTGTAGTTTAAGCCACAATGAGCAGTTCTTC
TRBV4-3	.	TRBJ2-3	.	CASSQGRVADTQYF	TGCGCCAGCAGCCAAGGCCGTGTCGCAGATACGCAGTATTTT
TRBV21-1	few	TRBJ2-3	.	CASSNQRSSGQGSNTSTDTQYF	TGTGCCAGCAGCAATCAGAGAAGTTCCGGACAGGGGTCAAATACGAGCACAGATACGCAGTATTTT
TRBV6-4	.	TRBJ2-3	.	CASSPDRATDTQYF	TGTGCCAGCAGTCCGGACAGAGCCACAGATACGCAGTATTTT
TRBV11-2	.	TRBJ2-7	TRBD1	CASSSRDRVPYEQYF	TGTGCCAGCAGCTCCCGGGACAGGGTACCCTACGAGCAGTACTTC